This TCR beta chain stems from a study of identical twins. Overall study findings and caveats: A lower insertion count was a feature of abundant cord blood beta clonotypes, with no such feature in memory repertoires. Out-of-frame alpha sequences shared between twins exhibited an excess of low generation probability.

This clonotype was detected ten times or more. Its antigen is undetermined. Carrying unique molecular identifiers, the cDNA also gained a universal primer site through template switching. One entry per CDR3 protein results from TCRdb running MiXCR on the 5' RACE reads. This sample has 1,800,000 or so distinct CDR3 sequences, with 32% found just once. The receptor's source is a newborn girl in good health. The sample comprised cord blood.

The CDR3 nucleotides read TGCGCCAGCAGCCAAGGATCGGCTAGCGGGGGCAAAAACATTCAGTACTTC. Residues: CASSQGSASGGKNIQYF. The chain is built from TRBV4-1 and TRBJ2-4, with 10 nucleotides matching TRBD2. J lost 3 bases, V lost 1 base, and 6 bases had no gene match. Per germline, CDR1 MGHRA and CDR2 YSYEKL. The CDR3 spans 17 residues.